These T cell receptor beta chains were read from a single sample in a study of vaccination effects on CD4 cells after COVID-19. Measured with immunoSEQ multiplex PCR; TCRdb has only the in-frame clones, and not every one. Of about 74,000 clones listed, approximately 71% are singletons. Their target antigens are unknown. The source was CD4+ T cells from PBMCs cultured without peptide, collected before COVID-19 vaccination. The source of these receptors is a human donor who received a COVID-19 vaccine. CDR3s leave out the opening cysteine and the closing phenylalanine or tryptophan. The order of the fields is CDR3 protein, V gene.

ASSALLAGGGYNEQF	TRBV5-1
ASSVLAGGYNEQF	TRBV6-5
ASSWQGGQPQH	TRBV27
ASSSRSTGYSEQF	TRBV11-3
ATTKTGITGELF	TRBV24-1
ATRAAGGLTDTQY	TRBV24-1
ASSYRGSGANVLT	TRBV6-6
ASSLDRDSNQPQH	TRBV7-2
ASMGRMNTEAF	TRBV6-5
ASSSRVIIATEAF	TRBV5-8
ASAFLAPGRMHGYT	TRBV3-1/TRBV3-2
ASSPKGEQF	TRBV18
ASSFGGDNSPLH	TRBV5-1
ASSLGGENYGYT	TRBV5-4
ASSLIRQGTNEKLF	TRBV27
SAKTGGRRETQY	TRBV29-1
ASSLYNQPQH	TRBV7-2
ASSQGAGGINYGYT	TRBV4-3
ASSPQGAGRNQPQH	TRBV6-2/TRBV6-3
AWSLLLNSPLH	TRBV30
ASSLLTDKAF	TRBV12-3/TRBV12-4
ASSLEGGGAYTGELF	TRBV5-1
ASSRTVNSPLH	TRBV12-3/TRBV12-4
ASRKTGNSDNEKLF	TRBV19
ASRLIPGDNTGELF	TRBV5-1
ASTPRTTGTEAF	TRBV2
ASSVDRGRQPQH	TRBV2
ASTSRGHLGYT	TRBV12-3/TRBV12-4
ASTLTPEHLEQF	TRBV6-5
ASSPGQTTIFGNTIY	TRBV18
ATGTGDVYNEQF	TRBV2
ASSTGTGYTGELF	TRBV18
ASSPPARETQY	TRBV6-5
ASSYDETGVSPLH	TRBV6-5
ASSFLAGSNYGYT	TRBV3-1/TRBV3-2
ASSDRTGGTANTGELF	TRBV10-1
ATSDPGQGREKLF	TRBV24-1
ASSPPCGGEPQH	TRBV23-1
ASSLAPTGARSNTEAF	TRBV7-2
ASSWDRGTGELF	TRBV5-1
ASRGQGANGYT	TRBV5-8
ASSQDVTSRWGNEQF	TRBV4-2
ASSLKLGTVDYNEQF	TRBV5-1
ASSSRQGWETQY	TRBV7-2
SASRSGRPNEQF	TRBV20-1
ASSLSGGGSDTQY	TRBV5-1
AIRTEGNTIY	TRBV10-3
ASSSGGTDTEAF	TRBV5-1
ASTGSPTNEKLF	TRBV28
ASSPPPGQPNQPQH	TRBV6-2/TRBV6-3
ASSVASGGFNEQF	TRBV7-2
ASSISRGGDTQY	TRBV19
ASTQGTTGYT	TRBV5-6
ASENAGYWADTQY	TRBV6-5
ASSEGGQGEGY	TRBV6-1
ASSLRGGGSTDTQY	TRBV7-2
ASSSGTVELF	TRBV6-6
ASSSGQGGGNTIY	TRBV27
ASSQGGQPQH	TRBV3-1/TRBV3-2